Sequencing of this T cell receptor beta chain was carried out in a study of blood T cell repertoires in COVID-19. Study context: Samples of COVID-19 (acute and convalescent) were obtained from the United States, Italy and Spain. T cells, B-cell-depleted T cells, or PBMCs supplied cDNA or gDNA.

In the study's own analysis: Estimated nucleated cell counts came from reference gene primer amplification. Libraries were prepared by immunoSEQ multiplex PCR; TCRdb keeps only in-frame clonotypes and omits some of them. V and J calls and clone size are those listed in that table; D and trimming were worked out from the DNA. The table shows around 68,000 clones, with 75% to 90% occurring only once. Germline V CDR1 and CDR2: MNHEY, SVGAGI. Trimming removed 2 bases from V and 6 bases from J, with 14 bases in between. This CDR3 has 15 amino acids. This receptor was obtained from a man aged 50-59 years with active COVID-19. The sample consisted of peripheral blood. This chain uses TRBV6-5 with TRBJ2-1; D perhaps matches TRBD2 (6 bases). The CDR3 bases are TGTGCCAGCAGTTACAGGCCGGGCGGGATCAATGAGCAGTTCTTC. This encodes CASSYRPGGINEQFF.